This T cell receptor beta chain was recovered during a study of T cell responses to AZD1222 COVID-19 vaccine. The overall study: Samples with a second dose at about 4 or about 12 weeks were pooled together.

This clone was recorded once. The table came from immunoSEQ multiplex PCR; TCRdb's copy has only in-frame clones and leaves some out. The data show about 120,000 clones, roughly nine tenths seen once. The CDR3 is 14 amino acids. Trimming removed 2 bases from V and 12 bases from J, with 17 bases in between. Germline values: CDR1 MNHEY, CDR2 SMNVEV (reference sequence). Sequencing was performed on peripheral blood, taken on day 0 of AZD1222 vaccination. The sequence was obtained from an adult in good health. This sequence joins TRBV27 and TRBJ2-1; TRBD1 might be the D (6 bases). CDR3 region: CASSLLVRGSGQFF. CDR3 coding DNA: TGTGCCAGCAGTTTACTCGTAAGGGGGAGCGGGCAGTTCTTC.